What follows are 9 T cell receptor beta chains derived from one specimen sequenced in a study of T cell responses to AZD1222 COVID-19 vaccine (dated by TCRdb to about 2021). The time point label here, explained by the study, means: about 28 days (+/-7) after the second vaccine dose. Preparation of the library involved the immunoSEQ multiplex PCR assay. TCRdb mirrors the immuneACCESS table, restricted to in-frame sequences. Some clones are absent from its copies; in checked studies, under half trace to an unresolved V gene, and the reason for the others is unknown. This sample lists 100,000 to 150,000 clones; about 91% were detected once. The top ten constitute 1.5% to 2% of the sample. The starting material was peripheral blood, obtained 28 days after the second AZD1222 dose. All receptors come from an adult who received the AZD1222 COVID-19 vaccine.

The count of this clone is one. The CDR3 spells CASSQESFWARPNEKLFF. The CDR3 DNA sequence: TGCGCCAGCAGCCAAGAGAGTTTCTGGGCGAGGCCTAATGAAAAACTGTTTTTT. The rearrangement links TRBV4-1 to TRBJ1-4, with no clear D. V dropped 0 bases and J dropped 3 bases, with 17 bases sitting between them. The length of the CDR3 is 18 residues. Per the germline V gene, CDR1 is MGHRA and CDR2 is YSYEKL.

V is TRBV18 and J is TRBJ1-1; D unresolved. The CDR3 runs to 15 residues. V gave up 3 bases and J gave up 2 bases, with 13 bases separating them. Germline loops: CDR1 KGHSH, CDR2 LQKENI. CDR3 bases: TGTGCCAGCTCACCCCTAGCCCGGGGAAACACTGAAGCTTTCTTT. It translates to CASSPLARGNTEAFF.

V usage is TRBV6-5 and J usage is TRBJ1-3; no reliable D call. V lost 5 bases and J lost 0, with 8 bases in between. Germline CDR1 MNHEY, CDR2 SVGAGI. The CDR3 is made up of 14 amino acids. The CDR3 region is CASSPWISGNTIYF. In nucleotides, the CDR3 is TGTGCCAGCAGTCCGTGGATCTCTGGAAACACCATATATTTT.

This clone was picked up a small number of times. The J gene is TRBJ2-1, the V gene TRBV7-2, with D maybe TRBD2 (5 bases). The germline CDR1 and CDR2 sequences are SGHTA and FQGNSA. V lost 1 base, J lost 8 bases, and 15 bases lay in between. The CDR3 runs to 15 residues. The CDR3: CASSLVDPTRDEQFF. CDR3 sequence (DNA): TGTGCCAGCAGCTTAGTCGACCCCACTAGGGATGAGCAGTTCTTC.

The chain uses TRBV21-1 and TRBJ1-5. TRBV21-1 corresponds to a pseudogene. The CDR3 is 12 amino acids. CDR3: CASTAGSPRKHF. The CDR3 coding sequence is TGTGCCAGCACCGCCGGGTCCCCGAGGAAGCATTTT.

This chain connects TRBV7-8 to TRBJ2-1, with unresolved D. CDR3 length: 14 residues. In germline, CDR1 is SGHVS, CDR2 FQNEAQ. V dropped 1 base and J dropped 4 bases, with 8 bases sitting between them. CDR3 DNA sequence: TGTGCCAGCAGCTTAGTACCGAGATACAATGAGCAGTTCTTC. Its translation is CASSLVPRYNEQFF.

The rearrangement links TRBV3-1 (or the pseudogene TRBV3-2) to TRBJ2-5; TRBD2 might be the D (6 bases). V dropped 3 bases and J dropped 5 bases, with 16 bases sitting between them. CDR3 length: 15 amino acids. Germline V lookup: CDR1 LGHDT, CDR2 YNNKEL (reference sequence). CDR3 protein: CASSHPGTFGETQYF. In DNA, the CDR3 is TGTGCCAGCAGCCACCCCGGGACTTTTGGGGAGACCCAGTACTTC.

The rearrangement joins TRBV9 to TRBJ2-1; 11 nucleotides agree with TRBD2. Per germline, CDR1 SGDLS and CDR2 YYNGEE. The CDR3 consists of 17 residues. Trimming cost V 1 base and J 6 bases; bases outside gene matches: 9. CDR3 DNA: TGTGCCAGCAGCGTACACCTCGGGACTAGCGGAACCAATGAGCAGTTCTTC. This translates into CASSVHLGTSGTNEQFF.

The chain couples TRBV5-4 to TRBJ1-4; D perhaps matches TRBD1 (6 bases). The CDR3 contains 14 residues. Germline loops: CDR1 SGHNT, CDR2 YYREEE (reference sequence). V was shortened by 1 base and J by 8 bases, with 12 bases between the two germline ends. The DNA for the CDR3 is TGTGCCAGCAGCTTGCGGGGGGCGAGGGAAAAACTGTTTTTT. Its protein product is CASSLRGAREKLFF.